The next 5 T cell receptor beta chains were all read from a single sample in a study of beta chain features in type 1 diabetes. The sequenced template was cDNA made from the entire isolated RNA. Clones were sequenced by immunoSEQ multiplex PCR, and TCRdb holds only the in-frame ones, with some missing. The sample contains hundreds of thousands of clones, around 15% of which appear only once. Sequencing was done on a sample of central memory CD4+ T cells from blood. Receptors originate from a man under 40 in good health.

This clone was picked up many times. The chain joins TRBV18 to TRBJ1-4; tentative D call: TRBD1 (5 bases). Trimming took off 10 bases at V and 4 bases at J, with 13 bases between the two ends. CDR1 is KGHSH, CDR2 LQKENI, per germline. There are 13 residues in the CDR3. In DNA form, the CDR3 reads TGTGCCACCTCTCGGGACCGTAATGAAAAACTGTTTTTT. Its protein is CATSRDRNEKLFF.

The rearrangement uses TRBV30 and TRBJ1-5; 7 bases are shared with TRBD1. The CDR3 totals 14 residues. The V gene's germline CDR1 is GTSNPN and CDR2 SVGIG (reference sequence). Germline trimming cut 0 bases from V and 5 bases from J; bases unmatched to any gene: 4. CDR3 in DNA: TGTGCCTGGAGTGTGGCAGGGGGTCATCAGCCCCAGCATTTT. It encodes CAWSVAGGHQPQHF.

This clone appeared a few times. V usage is TRBV5-6 and J usage is TRBJ2-3; maybe TRBD2 (5 bases). Trimming stripped 2 bases from V and 2 bases from J, with 9 bases between. The CDR3 contains 14 residues. Germline CDR1 is SGHDT and CDR2 is YYEEEE. CDR3 nucleotides: TGTGCCAGCAGCTTCAAGCGGATCACAGATACGCAGTATTTT. Protein: CASSFKRITDTQYF.

This clone appeared a few times. The V and J genes are TRBV18 and TRBJ2-1, with 7 bases identical to TRBD1. With 0 bases clipped from V and 10 bases from J, the junction kept 9 bases outside the gene matches. CDR1 and CDR2 (germline): KGHSH, LQKENI. The CDR3 length is 15 residues. This CDR3 is CASSPPAQGVREQFF. For the CDR3, the DNA is TGTGCCAGCTCACCACCCGCCCAGGGGGTACGAGAGCAGTTCTTC.

J is TRBJ1-5 and V is TRBV6-5, with 7 bases that match TRBD1. Losses at the gene ends were 3 bases for V and 2 bases for J; bases not matched to a gene: 7. The CDR3 extends over 16 amino acids. Germline CDR1 is MNHEY and CDR2 is SVGAGI. CDR3 sequence reads: CASSYQQGMGNQPQHF. The CDR3 DNA follows: TGTGCCAGCAGTTATCAACAGGGGATGGGCAATCAGCCCCAGCATTTT.